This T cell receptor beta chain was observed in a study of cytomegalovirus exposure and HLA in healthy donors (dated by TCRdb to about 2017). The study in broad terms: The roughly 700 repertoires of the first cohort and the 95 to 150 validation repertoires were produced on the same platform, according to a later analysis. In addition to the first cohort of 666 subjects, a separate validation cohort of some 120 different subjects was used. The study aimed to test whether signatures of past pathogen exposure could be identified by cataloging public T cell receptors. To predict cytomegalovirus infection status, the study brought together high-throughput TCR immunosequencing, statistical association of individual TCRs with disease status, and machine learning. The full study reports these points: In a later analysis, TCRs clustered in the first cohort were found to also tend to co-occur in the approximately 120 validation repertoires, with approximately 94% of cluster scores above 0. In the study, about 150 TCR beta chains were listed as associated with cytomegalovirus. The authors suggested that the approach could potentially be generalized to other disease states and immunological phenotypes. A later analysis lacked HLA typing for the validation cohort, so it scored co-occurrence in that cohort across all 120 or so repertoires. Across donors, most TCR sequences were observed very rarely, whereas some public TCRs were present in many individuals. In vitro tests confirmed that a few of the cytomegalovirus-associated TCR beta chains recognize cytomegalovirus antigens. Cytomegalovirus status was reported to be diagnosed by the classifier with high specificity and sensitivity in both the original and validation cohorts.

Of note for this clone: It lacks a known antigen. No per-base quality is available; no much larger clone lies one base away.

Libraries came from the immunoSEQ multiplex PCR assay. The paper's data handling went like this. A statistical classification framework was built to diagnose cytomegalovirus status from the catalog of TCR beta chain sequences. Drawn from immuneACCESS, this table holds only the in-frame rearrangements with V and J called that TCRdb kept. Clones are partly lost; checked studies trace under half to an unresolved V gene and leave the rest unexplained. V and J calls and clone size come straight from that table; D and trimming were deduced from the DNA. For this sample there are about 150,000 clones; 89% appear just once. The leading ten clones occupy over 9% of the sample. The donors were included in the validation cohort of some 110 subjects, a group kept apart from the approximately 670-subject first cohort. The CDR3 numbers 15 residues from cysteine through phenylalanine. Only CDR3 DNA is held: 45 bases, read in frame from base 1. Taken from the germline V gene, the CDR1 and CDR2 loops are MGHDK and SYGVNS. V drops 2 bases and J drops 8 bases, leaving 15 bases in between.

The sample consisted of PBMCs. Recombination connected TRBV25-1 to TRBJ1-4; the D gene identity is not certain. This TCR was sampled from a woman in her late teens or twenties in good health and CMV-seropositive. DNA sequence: TGTGCCAGCAGTGAAGGACTCTCCCTTGGGGAAAAACTGTTTTTT. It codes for CASSEGLSLGEKLFF.